Presented here are 27 T cell receptor beta chains from one specimen sequenced in a study of long-term antiretroviral therapy in people with HIV. The run of the v3.0 immunoSEQ assay was at survey level. The method was immunoSEQ multiplex PCR; TCRdb's version includes in-frame clones alone and lacks a portion of them. The table includes tens of thousands of clones, around 85% detected once. This material consisted of unsorted PBMCs, taken 3 years after starting antiretroviral therapy. The origin of the receptors is a man aged 35-49 years with HIV.

The chain is built from TRBV19 and TRBJ2-2; 10 nucleotides match TRBD2. This CDR3 spans 16 amino acids. CDR1 LNHDA and CDR2 SQIVND come from the germline V gene (reference sequence). The V segment lost 4 bases and the J segment 2 bases; nucleotides outside the gene matches: 4. The CDR3 reads CASSTSSGRNTGELFF. In DNA, the CDR3 is TGTGCCAGTAGTACCTCTAGCGGGAGAAACACCGGGGAGCTGTTTTTT.

The chain carries TRBV29-1 and TRBJ2-7, with D possibly TRBD1 on 6 matching bases. Trimming removed 8 bases at V and 6 bases at J, with 17 bases between. This CDR3 region has 12 residues. Germline CDR1 and CDR2: SQVTM and ANQGSEA. The CDR3 loop is CSCVVGGGEQYF. DNA of the CDR3: TGCAGCTGTGTAGTAGGGGGTGGCGAGCAGTACTTC.

The CDR3 nucleotides read TGTGCCAGCAGTGACCCGAAAAGTCATAACCAGCCCCAGCATTTT. It encodes CASSDPKSHNQPQHF. The V call is TRBV2, the J call TRBJ1-5; D not resolved. Germline V gene lookup returns CDR1 SNHLY and CDR2 FYNNEI. The length of the CDR3 is 15 residues. V was trimmed by 3 bases and J by 7 bases, leaving 16 bases between them. Full variable domain (rest looked up from reference TRBV2 and TRBJ1-5): EPEVTQTPSHQVTQMGQEVILRCVPISNHLYFYWYRQILGQKVEFLVSFYNNEISEKSEIFDDQFSVERPDGSNFTLKIRSTKLEDSAMYFCASSDPKSHNQPQHFGDGTRLSIL.

The chain recombines TRBV7-6 with TRBJ1-3; TRBD1 aligns across 7 bases. CDR3 size: 16 residues. V trimming: 4 bases; J trimming: 2 bases; junction bases outside the gene matches: 8. Germline CDR1 and CDR2: SGHVS and FNYEAQ. CDR3: CASSSEQGLAGNTIYF. The CDR3, as DNA: TGTGCCAGCAGCTCCGAACAGGGGTTAGCTGGAAACACCATATATTTT.

The chain carries TRBV7-9 and TRBJ1-1; 8 bases agree with TRBD1. The CDR3 extends over 15 amino acids. V shed 0 bases and J 1 base; nucleotides not matched to a gene: 1. CDR1 is SEHNR and CDR2 is FQNEAQ in the germline V gene (reference sequence). CDR3 in amino acids: CASSLAGQGNTEAFF. The CDR3 nucleotides read TGTGCCAGCAGCTTAGCAGGACAGGGGAACACTGAAGCTTTCTTT. Filled out from reference TRBV7-9 and TRBJ1-1, the complete variable domain reads DTGVSQNPRHKITKRGQNVTFRCDPISEHNRLYWYRQTLGQGPEFLTYFQNEAQLEKSRLLSDRFSAERPKGSFSTLEIQRTEQGDSAMYLCASSLAGQGNTEAFFGQGTRLTVV.

The chain is built from TRBV6-1 and TRBJ1-6; D uncertain. Germline V gene sequence: CDR1 MNHNS, CDR2 SASEGT. The CDR3 contains 15 residues. V shed 8 bases and J shed 0 bases, with 11 bases lying between them. CDR3 region: CASLSASSYNSPLHF. CDR3 DNA sequence: TGTGCCAGCCTTAGTGCGAGCTCCTATAATTCACCCCTCCACTTT.

The genes are TRBV7-9 and TRBJ1-1, with TRBD1 matching over 11 bases. The V and J ends lost 5 bases and 4 bases, in that order; junction bases with no gene match: 15. The CDR3 runs to 18 residues. Germline CDR1 is SEHNR and CDR2 is FQNEAQ (reference sequence). CDR3 in amino acids: CASSLATGQGAWGTEAFF. Written as DNA, the CDR3 is TGTGCCAGCAGCCTTGCTACCGGACAGGGGGCGTGGGGCACTGAAGCTTTCTTT.

The rearrangement links TRBV2 to TRBJ1-4, with a possible D match to TRBD1 (6 bases). Germline V CDR1 and CDR2: SNHLY, FYNNEI. The CDR3 has 15 residues. Deletions cut 1 base from V and 2 bases from J, with 8 bases between. CDR3 sequence: CASSEDQGTNEKLFF. In DNA form, the CDR3 reads TGTGCCAGCAGTGAAGACCAGGGGACTAATGAAAAACTGTTTTTT.

This rearrangement joins TRBV5-1 to TRBJ1-3; D not resolved. The V gene lost 2 bases and the J gene lost 4 bases, with 7 bases spanning the gap. CDR3 length equals 13 residues. Per germline, CDR1 SGHRS and CDR2 YFSETQ. The CDR3 loop is CASSLADGNTIYF. The DNA for the CDR3 is TGCGCCAGCAGCTTAGCAGACGGAAACACCATATATTTT. The full variable domain, its missing parts supplied by reference TRBV5-1 and TRBJ1-3, is KAGVTQTPRYLIKTRGQQVTLSCSPISGHRSVSWYQQTPGQGLQFLFEYFSETQRNKGNFPGRFSGRQFSNSRSEMNVSTLELGDSALYLCASSLADGNTIYFGEGSWLTVV.

The chain joins TRBV6-5 to TRBJ1-6; 7 nucleotides agree with TRBD1. V trimming: 7 bases; J trimming: 2 bases; junction bases outside the gene matches: 5. CDR1 is MNHEY and CDR2 is SVGAGI in the germline V gene. The CDR3 covers 15 residues. The CDR3 loop reads CASTLQGTYNSPLHF. The CDR3 region has the DNA TGTGCCAGCACCCTACAGGGGACCTATAATTCACCCCTCCACTTT.

The V gene is TRBV30, the J gene TRBJ1-1, with D hard to call. Trimming pared 7 bases from V and 5 bases from J, leaving 11 bases between. CDR1 is GTSNPN, CDR2 SVGIG, per germline (reference sequence). The CDR3 is 11 residues long. Here the CDR3 reads CAYLAGTEAFF. For the CDR3, the DNA is TGTGCCTACCTGGCGGGGACTGAAGCTTTCTTT.

The rearrangement links TRBV11-2 to TRBJ2-7, with a weak D call TRBD2 (6 bases). CDR1 is SGHAT and CDR2 is FQNNGV in the germline V gene. V lost 2 bases and J 3 bases, leaving 14 bases between the germline ends. CDR3 size: 15 residues. In nucleotides, the CDR3 is TGTGCCAGCAGCTTACGGAGGAGGGCAGACTACGAGCAGTACTTC. Translating it yields CASSLRRRADYEQYF.

The gene calls are TRBV27 and TRBJ1-5, with a weak D call TRBD1 (6 bases). Trimming stripped 8 bases from V and 7 bases from J, with 18 bases between. The CDR3 extends over 14 amino acids. Germline assignment: CDR1 MNHEY and CDR2 SMNVEV (reference sequence). CDR3 loop: CASSGGGAGQPQHF. The CDR3 region has the DNA TGTGCCAGCTCGGGGGGCGGTGCTGGCCAGCCCCAGCATTTT.

This chain links TRBV28 with TRBJ1-3; TRBD1 might be the D (5 bases). Germline V lookup: CDR1 MDHEN, CDR2 SYDVKM. The V and J ends lost 2 bases and 0 bases respectively, with 8 bases between them. The CDR3 is made up of 15 amino acids. CDR3 loop: CASSLAGVSGNTIYF. In DNA form, the CDR3 reads TGTGCCAGCAGTTTAGCGGGGGTCTCTGGAAACACCATATATTTT.

This chain joins TRBV19 and TRBJ1-5; no clear D gene. Deletions cut 6 bases from V and 4 bases from J, with 22 bases between. Germline assignment: CDR1 LNHDA and CDR2 SQIVND (reference sequence). The length of the CDR3 is 17 residues. The CDR3 loop reads CASRLLGGSLRNQPQHF. The CDR3 DNA reads as TGTGCCAGTAGACTCCTCGGAGGCAGCTTGAGGAATCAGCCCCAGCATTTT.

J is TRBJ1-1 and V is TRBV19; 11 positions agree with TRBD1. Germline V CDR1 and CDR2: LNHDA, SQIVND (reference sequence). The CDR3 has 17 amino acids. V gave up 5 bases and J gave up 0 bases; unmatched junction bases: 8. This CDR3 is CASSATGTGGMNTEAFF. In DNA form, the CDR3 reads TGTGCCAGTAGTGCAACCGGGACAGGGGGGATGAACACTGAAGCTTTCTTT.

This chain links TRBV5-5 with TRBJ1-3, with D possibly TRBD1 on 6 matching bases. Trimming cost V 4 bases and J 0 bases, with 14 bases left between them. Germline CDR1 SGHKS, CDR2 YYEKEE (reference sequence). The CDR3 consists of 16 residues. The CDR3: CASSPGADYSGNTIYF. In DNA form, the CDR3 reads TGTGCCAGCAGCCCGGGGGCCGACTACTCTGGAAACACCATATATTTT.

The chain joins TRBV10-3 to TRBJ2-1; D not certain. Germline-derived CDR1 and CDR2 are ENHRY and SYGVKD. There are 16 residues in the CDR3. Between the trimmed V and J ends, which lost 5 bases and 2 bases, there was a span of 16 bases. The CDR3: CAISRDASTPYNEQFF. The DNA for the CDR3 is TGTGCCATCAGTAGAGACGCATCCACCCCCTACAATGAGCAGTTCTTC.

The chain couples TRBV19 to TRBJ1-5; D remains ambiguous. The germline CDR1 and CDR2 sequences are LNHDA and SQIVND (reference sequence). The ends were cut back, 3 bases at V and 4 bases at J, with 13 bases in the middle. CDR3 length equals 15 residues. The CDR3 DNA sequence: TGTGCCAGTAGTATGAGCGGACTGAGTAATCAGCCCCAGCATTTT. As protein: CASSMSGLSNQPQHF.

This clone turned up a few times. The chain employs TRBV5-1 and TRBJ1-1; D remains ambiguous. The CDR3 extends over 12 amino acids. CDR1 and CDR2 from the germline V gene are SGHRS and YFSETQ. V shed 0 bases and J shed 6 bases, with 6 bases lying between them. CDR3 amino acids: CASSLVGSEAFF. The CDR3 DNA reads as TGCGCCAGCAGCTTGGTCGGATCTGAAGCTTTCTTT.

The CDR3 spells CASSPGQLLSYEQYF. The CDR3 nucleotides read TGTGCCAGCAGTCCGGGCCAACTTCTGTCCTACGAGCAGTACTTC. The genes are TRBV27 and TRBJ2-7; no definite D call. The CDR3 consists of 15 residues. From germline, CDR1 is MNHEY and CDR2 SMNVEV (reference sequence). Trimming removed 5 bases from V and 1 base from J, with 15 bases in between.

The chain recombines TRBV18 with TRBJ1-1; 11 bases are a match to TRBD1. After removal of 4 bases from V and 2 bases from J, the junction contained 9 bases not matched to a gene. CDR3 length: 17 amino acids. CDR1 and CDR2 from the germline V gene are KGHSH and LQKENI. Written as DNA, the CDR3 is TGTGCCAGCTCACTGGTCCCGGGACAGGGGGGAAACACTGAAGCTTTCTTT. Translation: CASSLVPGQGGNTEAFF.

This sequence joins TRBV15 and TRBJ1-4; 8 positions match TRBD1. The CDR3 covers 15 residues. Germline V gene data show CDR1 as LNHNV and CDR2 as YYDKDF (reference sequence). The ends lost 2 bases at V and 7 bases at J; junction bases unmatched: 6. The CDR3 sequence: CATSRTQGVAEKLFF. In DNA form, the CDR3 reads TGTGCCACCAGCAGAACACAGGGGGTGGCTGAAAAACTGTTTTTT. Variable domain in full (rest from reference TRBV15 and TRBJ1-4): DAMVIQNPRYQVTQFGKPVTLSCSQTLNHNVMYWYQQKSSQAPKLLFHYYDKDFNNEADTPDNFQSRRPNTSFCFLDIRSPGLGDTAMYLCATSRTQGVAEKLFFGSGTQLSVL.

The CDR3 DNA reads as TGTGCCAGCTCACCTGCGTATGCTGAGCAGTTCTTC. As protein: CASSPAYAEQFF. The chain is built from TRBV18 and TRBJ2-1; D not certain. The V gene's germline CDR1 is KGHSH and CDR2 LQKENI. The CDR3 is 12 amino acids. V dropped 3 bases and J dropped 9 bases, with 9 bases sitting between them.

This clone has a handful of counts. The chain combines TRBV29-1 with TRBJ2-7, with 10 bases matching TRBD1. V shed 7 bases and J 0 bases; nucleotides not matched to a gene: 9. CDR3 length equals 15 residues. Germline assignment: CDR1 SQVTM and CDR2 ANQGSEA. In DNA, the CDR3 is TGCAGCGCTAGGGGGACAGGGGAGAGCTCCTACGAGCAGTACTTC. Translating it yields CSARGTGESSYEQYF.

The gene calls are TRBV5-8 and TRBJ2-4; possibly TRBD2 for D (6 bases). Per germline, CDR1 SGHTS and CDR2 YDEGEE. This CDR3 contains 14 residues. The V and J ends lost 5 bases and 3 bases respectively, with 12 bases between them. CDR3 protein: CASREGGGKNIQYF. The CDR3 coding sequence is TGTGCCAGCAGGGAGGGTGGCGGCAAAAACATTCAGTACTTC.

This chain connects TRBV4-1 to TRBJ2-7, with 9 bases aligning to TRBD2. The germline V gene encodes CDR1 MGHRA and CDR2 YSYEKL. The V and J ends lost 4 bases and 0 bases, in that order; junction bases with no gene match: 16. This CDR3 region has 19 residues. The CDR3 reads CASSPHFLAGTPLSYEQYF. The CDR3 bases are TGCGCCAGCAGCCCGCATTTTCTAGCGGGGACTCCCCTCTCCTACGAGCAGTACTTC.